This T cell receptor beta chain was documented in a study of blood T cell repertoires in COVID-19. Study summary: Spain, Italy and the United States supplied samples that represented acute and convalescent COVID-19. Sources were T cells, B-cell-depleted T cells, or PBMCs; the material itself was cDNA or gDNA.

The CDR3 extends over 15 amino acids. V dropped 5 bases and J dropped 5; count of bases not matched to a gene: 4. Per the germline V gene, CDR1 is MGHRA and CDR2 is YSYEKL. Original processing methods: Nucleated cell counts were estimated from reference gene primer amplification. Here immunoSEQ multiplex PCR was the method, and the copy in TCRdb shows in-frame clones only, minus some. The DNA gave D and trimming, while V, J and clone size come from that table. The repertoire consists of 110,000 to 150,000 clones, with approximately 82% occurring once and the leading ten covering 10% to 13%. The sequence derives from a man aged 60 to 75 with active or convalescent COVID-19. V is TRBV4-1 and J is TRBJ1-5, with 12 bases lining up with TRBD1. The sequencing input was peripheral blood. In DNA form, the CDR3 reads TGCGCCAGCAGCACGGGACAGGGGGCGGATCAGCCCCAGCATTTT. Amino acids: CASSTGQGADQPQHF.